This T cell receptor beta chain was obtained from a study of T cell repertoires in cytomegalovirus infection. This clonotype was seen only a few times. Its antigen is undetermined. The CDR3 sequence is 17 residues long. The V gene's germline CDR1 is ENHRY and CDR2 SYGVKD. J was trimmed by 1 base and V by 0 bases; bases with no gene match: 5. A single record per CDR3 protein comes from TCRdb applying MiXCR to the reads. The sample comprises about 830,000 distinct CDR3 sequences, approximately 32% of which are singletons, and around 12% rests with the top ten. Study-wide points: Predominance within the ex vivo response was attributable to HLA-C-restricted CMV-specific TCR beta clonotypes.

This TCR came from a human donor in good health (CMV status not recorded). Some clones in this sample may be carry-over from other donors' samples. The input for sequencing was cultured CD8+ T cells from PBMCs, taken from culture after CMV antigen stimulation. The rearrangement uses TRBV10-3 and TRBJ1-4; TRBD1 agrees at 7 bases. In nucleotides, the CDR3 is TGTGCCATCAGTGAGTCGGGGGACAGCAAAACTAATGAAAAACTGTTTTTT. This sequence encodes CAISESGDSKTNEKLFF.